This T cell receptor beta chain stems from a study of sequential checkpoint blockade in melanoma. The wider study: Maintenance nivolumab came after either treatment sequence.

The method was immunoSEQ multiplex PCR; TCRdb's version includes in-frame clones alone and lacks a portion of them. The sample includes thousands of clones, roughly 50% of them seen just once. CDR3 length equals 16 residues. V lost 2 bases to trimming and J lost 4 bases, with 18 bases between them. From germline, CDR1 is SGHDT and CDR2 YYEEEE. Treatment given: randomized to nivolumab then ipilimumab (arm A) or the reverse (arm B). Live CD3+CD8+ CD19− CD56− cells were sorted from PBMCs. Sequenced material: CD8+ T cells sorted from blood (inferred from file names), taken from a patient given nivolumab and ipilimumab in sequence. This receptor was obtained from a human donor with melanoma. The chain joins TRBV5-6 to TRBJ1-2; tentatively, D is TRBD1 (5 bases). CDR3 nucleotides: TGTGCCAGCAGCTTAGAGGGAGGGGCCCCCAGCTATGGCTACACCTTC. It is translated as CASSLEGGAPSYGYTF.